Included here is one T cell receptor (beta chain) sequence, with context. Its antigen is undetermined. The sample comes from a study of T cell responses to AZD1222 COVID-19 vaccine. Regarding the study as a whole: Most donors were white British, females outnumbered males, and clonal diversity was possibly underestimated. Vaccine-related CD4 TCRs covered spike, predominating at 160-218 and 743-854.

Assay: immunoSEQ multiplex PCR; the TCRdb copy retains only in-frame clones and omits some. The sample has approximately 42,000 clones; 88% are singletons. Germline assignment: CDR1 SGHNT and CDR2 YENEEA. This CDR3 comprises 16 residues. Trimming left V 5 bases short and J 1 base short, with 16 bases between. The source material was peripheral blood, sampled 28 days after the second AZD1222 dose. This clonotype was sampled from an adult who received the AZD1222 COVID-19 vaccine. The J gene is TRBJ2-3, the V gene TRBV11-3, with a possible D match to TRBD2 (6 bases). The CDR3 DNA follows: TGTGCCAGCAGCCGGGGACTGACTACCGGCACAGATACGCAGTATTTT. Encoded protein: CASSRGLTTGTDTQYF.